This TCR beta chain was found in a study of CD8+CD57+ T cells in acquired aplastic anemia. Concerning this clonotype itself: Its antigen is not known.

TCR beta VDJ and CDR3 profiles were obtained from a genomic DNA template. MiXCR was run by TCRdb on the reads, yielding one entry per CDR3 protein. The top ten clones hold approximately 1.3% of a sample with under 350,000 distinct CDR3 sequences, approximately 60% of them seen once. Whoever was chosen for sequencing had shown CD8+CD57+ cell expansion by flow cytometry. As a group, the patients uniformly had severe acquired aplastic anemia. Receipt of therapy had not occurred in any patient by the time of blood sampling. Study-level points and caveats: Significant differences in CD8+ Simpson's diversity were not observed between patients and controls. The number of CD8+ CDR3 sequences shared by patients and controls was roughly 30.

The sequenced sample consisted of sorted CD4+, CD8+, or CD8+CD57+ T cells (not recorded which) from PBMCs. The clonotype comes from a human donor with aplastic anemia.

The CDR3 sequence: CASSTGVAYGYTF. CDR3 nucleotide sequence: TGTGCCAGCAGTACAGGGGTAGCGTATGGCTACACCTTC. The chain carries TRBV2 and TRBJ1-2, with 7 bases identical to TRBD1. This CDR3 has 13 amino acids. Germline loops: CDR1 SNHLY, CDR2 FYNNEI. V lost 5 bases, J lost 5 bases, and 5 bases stayed unmatched.